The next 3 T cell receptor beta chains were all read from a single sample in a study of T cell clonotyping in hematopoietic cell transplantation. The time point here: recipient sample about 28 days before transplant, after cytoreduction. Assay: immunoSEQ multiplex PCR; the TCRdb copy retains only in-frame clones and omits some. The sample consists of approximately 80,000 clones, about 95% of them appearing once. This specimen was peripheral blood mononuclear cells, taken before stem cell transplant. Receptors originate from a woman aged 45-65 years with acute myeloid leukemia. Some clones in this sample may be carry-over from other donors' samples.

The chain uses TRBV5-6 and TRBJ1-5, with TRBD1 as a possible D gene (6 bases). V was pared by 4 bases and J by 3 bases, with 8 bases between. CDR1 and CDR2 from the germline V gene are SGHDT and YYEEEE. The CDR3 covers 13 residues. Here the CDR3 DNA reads TGTGCCAGCAGCCGGACAGCCAATCAGCCCCAGCATTTT. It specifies CASSRTANQPQHF.

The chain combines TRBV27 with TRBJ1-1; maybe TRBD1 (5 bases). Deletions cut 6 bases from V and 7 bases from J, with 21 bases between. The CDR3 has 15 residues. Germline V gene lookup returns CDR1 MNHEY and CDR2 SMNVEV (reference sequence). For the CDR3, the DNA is TGTGCCAGCAGCCTGGTGGGACTCATGCGTGGTGAAGCTTTCTTT. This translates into CASSLVGLMRGEAFF.

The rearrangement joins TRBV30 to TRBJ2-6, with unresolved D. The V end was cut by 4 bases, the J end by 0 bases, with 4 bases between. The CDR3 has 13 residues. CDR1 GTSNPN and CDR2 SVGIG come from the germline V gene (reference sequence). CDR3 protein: CAWMTSGANVLTF. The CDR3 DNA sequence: TGTGCCTGGATGACCTCTGGGGCCAACGTCCTGACTTTC.